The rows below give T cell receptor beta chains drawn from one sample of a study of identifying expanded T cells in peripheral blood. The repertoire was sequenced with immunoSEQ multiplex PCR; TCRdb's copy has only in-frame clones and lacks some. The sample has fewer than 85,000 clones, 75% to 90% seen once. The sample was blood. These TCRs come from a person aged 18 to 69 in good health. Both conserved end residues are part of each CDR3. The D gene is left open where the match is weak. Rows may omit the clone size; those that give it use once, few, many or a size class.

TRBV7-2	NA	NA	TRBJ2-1	TGTGCCAGCAGCTTACCGGGACACAATGAGCAGTTCTTC	CASSLPGHNEQFF
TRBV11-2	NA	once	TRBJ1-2	TGTGCCAGCAGCTTAGGAGGGGGAAGATCCGACTATGGCTACACCTTC	CASSLGGGRSDYGYTF
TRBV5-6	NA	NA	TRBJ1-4	TGTGCCAGCAGCTGGAAGGCCGCAACTAATGAAAAACTGTTTTTT	CASSWKAATNEKLFF
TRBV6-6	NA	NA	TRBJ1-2	TGTGCCAGCAGTTACTCGACCCGGGCGCTCAACTATGGCTACACCTTC	CASSYSTRALNYGYTF
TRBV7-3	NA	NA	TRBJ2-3	TGTGCCAGCAGCCCTGCCCCTAGCAACACAGATACGCAGTATTTT	CASSPAPSNTDTQYF
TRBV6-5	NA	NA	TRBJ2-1	TGTGCCAGCAGTTACCAAGGGCAGACATACAATGAGCAGTTCTTC	CASSYQGQTYNEQFF
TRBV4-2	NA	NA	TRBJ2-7	TGTGCCAGCAGCCAAGATGTAAGGACCCGTACCTACGAGCAGTACTTC	CASSQDVRTRTYEQYF
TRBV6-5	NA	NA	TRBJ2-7	TGTGCCAGCAGTGGGACCTACGAGCAGTACTTC	CASSGTYEQYF
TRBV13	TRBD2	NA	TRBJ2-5	TGTGCCAGCAGCGCGCCCGCATGGCGGGAGGGGACCCAGTACTTC	CASSAPAWREGTQYF
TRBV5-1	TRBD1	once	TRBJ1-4	TGCGCCAGCAGCTTAACAGGGGTCGCAACTAATGAAAAACTGTTTTTT	CASSLTGVATNEKLFF
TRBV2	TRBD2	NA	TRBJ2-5	TGTGCCAGCAGTGGACTAGCGGTCCAAGAGACCCAGTACTTC	CASSGLAVQETQYF
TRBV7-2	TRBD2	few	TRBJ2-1	TGTGCCAGCAGCCCGGCGGGACTAGCTTACAATGAGCAGTTCTTC	CASSPAGLAYNEQFF
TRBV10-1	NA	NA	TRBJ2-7	TGCGCCAGCACCCCCAAGGAGGACAACGAGCAGTACTTC	CASTPKEDNEQYF
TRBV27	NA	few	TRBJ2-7	TGTGCCAGCAGTTTGATGCTCGGGGGTTGGGACGAGCAGTACTTC	CASSLMLGGWDEQYF
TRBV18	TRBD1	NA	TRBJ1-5	TGTGCCAGCTCACCCAGGGGGCCGGGCAATCAGCCCCAGCATTTT	CASSPRGPGNQPQHF
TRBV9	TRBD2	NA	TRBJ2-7	TGTGCCAGCAGCCCCCGGGGGGAGCGGGGGGCGGACGAGCAGTACTTC	CASSPRGERGADEQYF
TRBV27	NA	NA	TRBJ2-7	TGTGCCAGCTGCCGTCGACGACAACGGGTCGACGAGCAGTACTTC	CASCRRRQRVDEQYF
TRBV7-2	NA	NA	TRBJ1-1	TGTGCCAGCAGCTCTCGCTCGGCTAAGGGTGCTGAAGCTTTCTTT	CASSSRSAKGAEAFF
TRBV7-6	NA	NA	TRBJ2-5	TGTGCCAGCAGCTCTGTCAATCAAGAGACCCAGTACTTC	CASSSVNQETQYF
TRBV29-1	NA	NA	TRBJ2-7	TGCAGCGTTGAAGAATCCCCCGCGGGGAACTACGAGCAGTACTTC	CSVEESPAGNYEQYF
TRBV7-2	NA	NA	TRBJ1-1	TGTGCCAGCAGCTTACCCGGGAGCACTGAAGCTTTCTTT	CASSLPGSTEAFF
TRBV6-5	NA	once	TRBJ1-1	TGTGCCAGCAGTTACGAGTTCGGGAACACTGAAGCTTTCTTT	CASSYEFGNTEAFF
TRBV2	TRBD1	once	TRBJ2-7	TGTGCCAGCAGGGGACAGGGACTCTACGAGCAGTACTTC	CASRGQGLYEQYF
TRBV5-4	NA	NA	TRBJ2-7	TGTGCCAGCAGCTTTTTTCGCGAGCAGTACTTC	CASSFFREQYF
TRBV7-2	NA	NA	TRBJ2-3	TGTGCCAGCAGCTCCAGGGTTGGAACAGATACGCAGTATTTT	CASSSRVGTDTQYF
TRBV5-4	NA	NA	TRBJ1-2	TGTGCCAGCAGCAGATCCGGGGCGGGGGCCGACAACTATGGCTACACCTTC	CASSRSGAGADNYGYTF
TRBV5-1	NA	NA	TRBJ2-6	TGCGCCAGCAGCTTTACCGTAATAGATAACCACTCTGGGGCCAACGTCCTGACTTTC	CASSFTVIDNHSGANVLTF
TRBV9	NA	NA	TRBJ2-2	TGTGCCAGCCAGGGGGGCACCGGGGAGCTGTTTTTT	CASQGGTGELFF
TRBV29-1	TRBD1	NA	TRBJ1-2	TGCAGCGTTGTCGGGACAGCTGCTAACTATGGCTACACCTTC	CSVVGTAANYGYTF
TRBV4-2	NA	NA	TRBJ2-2	TGTGCCAGCAGCCAAGAAGGGTGGAGAAACACCGGGGAGCTGTTTTTT	CASSQEGWRNTGELFF
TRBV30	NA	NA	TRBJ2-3	TGTGCCTGGAGTGTGTCAAGGGTCACAGATACGCAGTATTTT	CAWSVSRVTDTQYF
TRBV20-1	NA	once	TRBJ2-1	TGCAGTGCTACAGAAGAGAATGAGCAGTTCTTC	CSATEENEQFF
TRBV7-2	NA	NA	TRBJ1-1	TGTGCCAGCAGCTTATCACAGCCGGGGTTCGGTGGGTCCGGAGCTTTCTTT	CASSLSQPGFGGSGAFF
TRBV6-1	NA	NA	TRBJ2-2	TGTGCCAGCAGGGAAATGACAGGGAACACCGGGGAGCTGTTTTTT	CASREMTGNTGELFF
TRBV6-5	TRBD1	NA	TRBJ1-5	TGTGCCAGCAGTCCAGACAGGGTAGGGAATCAGCCCCAGCATTTT	CASSPDRVGNQPQHF
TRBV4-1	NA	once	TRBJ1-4	TGCGCCAGCACCTCATCTCGAGGGGGGTTTAATGAAAAACTGTTTTTT	CASTSSRGGFNEKLFF
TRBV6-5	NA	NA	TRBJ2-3	TGTGCCAGCAAAGCCAGGACGTTCACAGATACGCAGTATTTT	CASKARTFTDTQYF
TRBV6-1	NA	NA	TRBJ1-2	TGTGCCAGCACTTGGACAGATCATGGCTACACCTTC	CASTWTDHGYTF
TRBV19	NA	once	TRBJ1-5	TGTGCCAGTAGTATAGATCACCGGGAACAGCCCCAGCATTTT	CASSIDHREQPQHF
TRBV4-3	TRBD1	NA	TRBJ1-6	TGCGCCAGCAGCCCTCAGTGGGACAGGGGGAGCTCCTATAATTCACCCCTCCACTTT	CASSPQWDRGSSYNSPLHF
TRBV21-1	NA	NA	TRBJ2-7	TGTGCCAGCCATCGACAGTACCTCTACGAGCAGTACTTC	CASHRQYLYEQYF
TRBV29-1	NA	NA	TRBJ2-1	TGCAGCGTTGTGGGCGGGTCCTCCGGAGGAGAGCAGTTCTTC	CSVVGGSSGGEQFF
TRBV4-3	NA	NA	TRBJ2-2	TGCGCCAGCAGCCAAGAAAGCGCGGGACCGAACACCGGGGAGCTGTTTTTT	CASSQESAGPNTGELFF
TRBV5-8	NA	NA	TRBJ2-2	TGTGCCAGCAGCTTGCCTATTTACGGGGGGAACACCGGGGAGCTGTTTTTT	CASSLPIYGGNTGELFF
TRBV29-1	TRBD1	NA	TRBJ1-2	TGCAGCGTTCACGGACAGGGCTATGGCTACACCTTC	CSVHGQGYGYTF
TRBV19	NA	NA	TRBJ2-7	TGTGCCAGTAGTCTCAGGGTAGTTGCCTCGTACGAGCAGTACTTC	CASSLRVVASYEQYF
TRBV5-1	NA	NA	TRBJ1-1	TGCGCCAGCAGCTTGGAACAGGGTGGGAACACTGAAGCTTTCTTT	CASSLEQGGNTEAFF
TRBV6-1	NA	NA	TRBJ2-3	TGTGCCAGCAGTCTCAGACCCCGAGATACGCAGTATTTT	CASSLRPRDTQYF
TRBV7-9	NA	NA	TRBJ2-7	TGTGCCAGCAGCCCTGGGGCCCACGAGCAGTACTTC	CASSPGAHEQYF
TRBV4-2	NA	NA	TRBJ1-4	TGTGCCAGCAGCCAAGGGGGTGAAAAACTGTTTTTT	CASSQGGEKLFF
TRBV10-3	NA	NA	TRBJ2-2	TGTGCCATCCTAGGAACGAACACCGGGGAGCTGTTTTTT	CAILGTNTGELFF
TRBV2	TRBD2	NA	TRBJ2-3	TGTGCCAGCACCAGACTAGCGGGGCAGGGAGATACGCAGTATTTT	CASTRLAGQGDTQYF
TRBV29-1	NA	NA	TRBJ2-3	TGCAGCGTTGAAGAAGCGGTAAGAACAGATACGCAGTATTTT	CSVEEAVRTDTQYF
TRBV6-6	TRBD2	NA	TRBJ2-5	TGTGCCAGCAGCGGCATCGGGACTACGTTAGAGACCCAGTACTTC	CASSGIGTTLETQYF